This TCR beta chain derives from a study of T-cell memory formation after mild COVID-19. Looking at the study overall: Largely, the TCR clusters proved donor specific.

TCRdb ran MiXCR on the 5' RACE reads and lists one entry per CDR3 protein. The table shows about 110,000 distinct CDR3 sequences, with under 15% occurring only once. This clonotype was recorded a few times. Germline V gives CDR1 SGHRS, CDR2 YFSETQ. V lost 0 bases and J 0 bases, leaving 6 bases between the germline ends. CDR3 length: 14 amino acids. The receptor comes from an adult woman who had mild COVID-19 (a few samples of this study predate the infection). Cell type and time point are not known. The chain links TRBV5-1 to TRBJ1-1; no clear D. The specimen sequenced was PBMCs or a T cell subset sorted from them (not recorded which). The CDR3 reads CASSLDPMNTEAFF. In DNA form, the CDR3 reads TGCGCCAGCAGCTTGGACCCTATGAACACTGAAGCTTTCTTT. The entire variable domain, with the rest obtained from reference TRBV5-1 and TRBJ1-1, is as follows: KAGVTQTPRYLIKTRGQQVTLSCSPISGHRSVSWYQQTPGQGLQFLFEYFSETQRNKGNFPGRFSGRQFSNSRSEMNVSTLELGDSALYLCASSLDPMNTEAFFGQGTRLTVV.